A selection of T cell receptor beta chains follows, all from one sample in a study of blood T cell repertoires in COVID-19. TCRdb's table, derived via immunoSEQ multiplex PCR, lists solely in-frame clones and lacks some. The sample lists 250,000 to 300,000 clones, over 80% occurring once. The specimen sequenced was peripheral blood. Every receptor here comes from a woman in her seventies with COVID-19, enrolled during active disease. The CDR3 runs from the conserved cysteine through the conserved F or W. D genes are given only for firm matches. Some rows have no size entry. The others give once, few or many, or a class for an expanded clone.

D,V,size,J,DNA,CDR3
.,TRBV7-2,.,TRBJ1-3,TGTGCCAGCAGCTTAAGTCAGTCCTCTGGAAACACCATATATTTT,CASSLSQSSGNTIYF
.,TRBV9,.,TRBJ2-2,TGTGCCAGCAGCGTAGGTCAGGGATTAGGAGCCGGGGAGCTGTTTTTT,CASSVGQGLGAGELFF
.,TRBV4-3,.,TRBJ1-1,TGCGCCAGCAGCCAAGATCCAGGTCTGAACACTGAAGCTTTCTTT,CASSQDPGLNTEAFF
.,TRBV4-1,.,TRBJ2-1,TGCGCCAGCAGCCAAGAGCCTCTTAGCGGTGCCTACAATGAGCAGTTCTTC,CASSQEPLSGAYNEQFF
TRBD1,TRBV6-6,.,TRBJ1-1,TGTGCCAGCAGTTACGACAGGGTAGTAGAAGCTTTCTTT,CASSYDRVVEAFF
.,TRBV9,.,TRBJ1-4,TGTGCCAGCAGCGTAGGCGGCAGGGTCGTTGAAAAACTGTTTTTT,CASSVGGRVVEKLFF
TRBD1,TRBV28,.,TRBJ2-7,TGTGCCAGCAGAAACAGGGGGCCATACGAGCAGTACTTC,CASRNRGPYEQYF
.,TRBV6-2/TRBV6-3,.,TRBJ1-1,TGTGCCAGCAGTACCTCGGGGAGGGGTGCCACTGAAGCTTTCTTT,CASSTSGRGATEAFF
.,TRBV2,.,TRBJ2-7,TGTGCCAGCAGTCGGAGGGAGTGGTACTTC,CASSRREWYF
TRBD1,TRBV18,.,TRBJ1-4,TGTGCCAGCTCACTCTTCTCGGGACAGGGAGATGAAAAACTGTTTTTT,CASSLFSGQGDEKLFF
.,TRBV6-1,.,TRBJ1-3,TGTGCCAGCAGTGCCCCCCGCCAGTTCTCTGGAAACACCATATATTTT,CASSAPRQFSGNTIYF
.,TRBV5-4,.,TRBJ2-1,TGTGCCAGCAGCTTGGATACTAGTACGAATGAGCAGTTCTTC,CASSLDTSTNEQFF
.,TRBV6-4,.,TRBJ1-6,TGTGCCAGCAGTGACCGAGGTCGAGGATCACCCCTCCACTTT,CASSDRGRGSPLHF
TRBD2,TRBV4-2,.,TRBJ2-7,TGTGCCAGCAGCCAACGGACTAGCGGGAGTGGCGAGCAGTACTTC,CASSQRTSGSGEQYF
.,TRBV14,.,TRBJ2-6,TGTGCCAGCAGCCTTCTAAGCACTGGGGCCAACGTCCTGACTTTC,CASSLLSTGANVLTF
.,TRBV7-2,.,TRBJ1-5,TGTGCCAGCAGCTTAGAACAGAACCAGCCCCAGCATTTT,CASSLEQNQPQHF
TRBD1,TRBV7-8,.,TRBJ1-5,TGTGCCAGCAGACCCAATGGGGGACAGGGGGCTTTTCATCAGCCCCAGCATTTT,CASRPNGGQGAFHQPQHF
.,TRBV7-9,.,TRBJ1-2,TGTGCCAGCAGCTTAATACAGGGTACCGAGGATGGCTACACCTTC,CASSLIQGTEDGYTF
.,TRBV5-1,.,TRBJ1-3,TGCGCCAGCAGCCCCCCGGAGGGCTCTGGAAACACCATATATTTT,CASSPPEGSGNTIYF
.,TRBV28,.,TRBJ2-2,TGTGCCAGCCTTGGGCAGCCCAACACCGGGGAGCTGTTTTTT,CASLGQPNTGELFF
.,TRBV28,.,TRBJ1-6,TGTGCCAGCAGCTCCTCCCTCTCCCTCCACTTT,CASSSSLSLHF
TRBD1,TRBV12-3/TRBV12-4,few,TRBJ1-2,TGTGCCATCCAAGGGGGCAGCTATGGCTACACCTTC,CAIQGGSYGYTF